This T cell receptor beta chain was sequenced during a study of T-cell memory formation after mild COVID-19. This clonotype was found a few times. Constant-segment primers were used for 5'RACE, and the resulting TCR alpha and TCR beta cDNA libraries carried sample barcodes and UMIs. TCRdb fed the 5' RACE reads into MiXCR, producing one record per CDR3 protein. Of roughly 450,000 distinct CDR3 sequences in the sample, over 15% were seen once. Trimming pared 2 bases from V and 2 bases from J, leaving 10 bases between. CDR3 length: 15 amino acids. CDR1 and CDR2 (germline): MNHEY, SVGEGT. The chain is built from TRBV6-2 or TRBV6-3 and TRBJ1-5; tentatively, D is TRBD1 (6 bases). This TCR derives from an adult woman who had mild COVID-19 (a few samples of this study predate the infection). Cell type and time point are not known. The sequenced material came from PBMCs or a T cell subset sorted from them (not recorded which). DNA of the CDR3: TGTGCCAGCAGTTACGCTTCAGGGGGCAATCAGCCCCAGCATTTT. It yields the protein CASSYASGGNQPQHF.